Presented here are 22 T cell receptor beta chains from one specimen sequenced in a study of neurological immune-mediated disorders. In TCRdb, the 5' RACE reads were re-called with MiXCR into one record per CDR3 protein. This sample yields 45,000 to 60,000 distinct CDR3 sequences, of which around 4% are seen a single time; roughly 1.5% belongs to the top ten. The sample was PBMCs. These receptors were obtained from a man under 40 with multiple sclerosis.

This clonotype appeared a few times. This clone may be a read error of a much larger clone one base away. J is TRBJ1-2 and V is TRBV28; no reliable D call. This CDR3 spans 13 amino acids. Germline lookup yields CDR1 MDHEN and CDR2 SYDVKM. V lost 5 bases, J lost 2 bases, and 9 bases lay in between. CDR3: CASSLSRNYGYTF. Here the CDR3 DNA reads TGTGCCAGCAGTCTGTCCAGGAACTATGGCTACACCTTC.

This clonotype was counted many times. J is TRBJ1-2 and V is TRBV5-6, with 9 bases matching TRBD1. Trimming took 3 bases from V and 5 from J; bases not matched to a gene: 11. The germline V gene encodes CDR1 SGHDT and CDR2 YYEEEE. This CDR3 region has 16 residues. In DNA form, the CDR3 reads TGTGCCAGCAGCTCTCGGACAGGGGAGGGCTTATATGGCTACACCTTC. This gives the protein CASSSRTGEGLYGYTF.

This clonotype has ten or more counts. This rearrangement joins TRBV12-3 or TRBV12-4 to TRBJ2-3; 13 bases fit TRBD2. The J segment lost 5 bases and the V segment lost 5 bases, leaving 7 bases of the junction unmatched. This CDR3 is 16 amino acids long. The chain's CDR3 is CASSTLAGGPLDTQYF. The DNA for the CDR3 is TGTGCCAGCAGTACACTAGCGGGGGGGCCTCTAGATACGCAGTATTTT.

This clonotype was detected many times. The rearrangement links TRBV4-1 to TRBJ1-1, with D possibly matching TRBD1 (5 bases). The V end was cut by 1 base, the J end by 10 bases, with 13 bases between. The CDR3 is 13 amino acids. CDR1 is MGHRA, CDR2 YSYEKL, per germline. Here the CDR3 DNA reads TGCGCCAGCAGCCAAGTGACCAGGGAAAGAGCTTTCTTT. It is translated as CASSQVTRERAFF.

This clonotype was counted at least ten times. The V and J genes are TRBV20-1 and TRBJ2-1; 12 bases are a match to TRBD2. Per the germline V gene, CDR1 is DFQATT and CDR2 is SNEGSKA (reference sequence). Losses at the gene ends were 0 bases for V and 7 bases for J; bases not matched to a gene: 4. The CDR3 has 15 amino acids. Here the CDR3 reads CSARDLAGGWNEQFF. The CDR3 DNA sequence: TGCAGTGCTAGAGATCTAGCGGGAGGGTGGAATGAGCAGTTCTTC.

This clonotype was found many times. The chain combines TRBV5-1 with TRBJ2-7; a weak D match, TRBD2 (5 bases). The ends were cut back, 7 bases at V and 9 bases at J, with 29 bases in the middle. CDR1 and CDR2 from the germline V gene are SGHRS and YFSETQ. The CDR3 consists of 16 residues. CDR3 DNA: TGCGCCAGCCGACGAGAGGAAGCGGTTTCGGGGTACCGGCAGTACTTC. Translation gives CASRREEAVSGYRQYF.

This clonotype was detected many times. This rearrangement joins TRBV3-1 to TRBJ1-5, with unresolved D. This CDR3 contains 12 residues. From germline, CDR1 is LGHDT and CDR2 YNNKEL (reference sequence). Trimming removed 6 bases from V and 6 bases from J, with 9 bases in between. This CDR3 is CASSSGIQPQHF. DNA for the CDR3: TGTGCCAGCAGTTCCGGCATTCAGCCCCAGCATTTT. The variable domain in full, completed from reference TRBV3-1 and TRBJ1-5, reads DTAVSQTPKYLVTQMGNDKSIKCEQNLGHDTMYWYKQDSKKFLKIMFSYNNKELIINETVPNRFSPKSPDKAHLNLHINSLELGDSAVYFCASSSGIQPQHFGDGTRLSIL.

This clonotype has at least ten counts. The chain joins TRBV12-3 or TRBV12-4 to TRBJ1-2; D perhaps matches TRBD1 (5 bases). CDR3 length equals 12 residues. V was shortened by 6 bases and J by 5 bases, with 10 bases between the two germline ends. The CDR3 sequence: CASRGAGYGYTF. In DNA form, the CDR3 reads TGTGCCAGCAGAGGGGCTGGTTATGGCTACACCTTC.

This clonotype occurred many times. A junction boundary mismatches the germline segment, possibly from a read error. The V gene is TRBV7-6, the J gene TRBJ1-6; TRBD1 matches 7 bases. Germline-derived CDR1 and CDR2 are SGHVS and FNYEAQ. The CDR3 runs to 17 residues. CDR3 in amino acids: CASSPNTGASYNSPLNF. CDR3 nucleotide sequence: TGTGCCAGCAGCCCCAATACAGGGGCTAGCTATAATTCACCCCTCAACTTT.

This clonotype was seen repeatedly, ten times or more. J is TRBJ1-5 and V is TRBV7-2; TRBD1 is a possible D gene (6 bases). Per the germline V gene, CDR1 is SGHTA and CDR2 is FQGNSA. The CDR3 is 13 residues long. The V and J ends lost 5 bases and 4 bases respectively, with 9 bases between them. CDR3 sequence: CASSPGANQPQHF. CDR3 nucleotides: TGTGCCAGCAGCCCAGGGGCAAATCAGCCCCAGCATTTT.

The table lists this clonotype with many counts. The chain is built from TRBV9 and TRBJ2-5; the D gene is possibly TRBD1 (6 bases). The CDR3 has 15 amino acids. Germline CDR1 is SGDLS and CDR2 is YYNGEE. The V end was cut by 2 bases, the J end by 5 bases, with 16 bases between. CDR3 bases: TGTGCCAGCAGCGTGGGAACAGGGAAAGGGGAGACCCAGTACTTC. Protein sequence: CASSVGTGKGETQYF. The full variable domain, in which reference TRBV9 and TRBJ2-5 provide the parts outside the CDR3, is DSGVTQTPKHLITATGQRVTLRCSPRSGDLSVYWYQQSLDQGLQFLIQYYNGEERAKGNILERFSAQQFPDLHSELNLSSLELGDSALYFCASSVGTGKGETQYFGPGTRLLVL.

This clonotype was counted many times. The CDR3: CASTYRGTNTEAFF. CDR3 nucleotide sequence: TGTGCCAGCACCTACAGGGGCACGAACACTGAAGCTTTCTTT. V and J are TRBV6-5 and TRBJ1-1; 7 bases match TRBD1. CDR1 and CDR2 (germline): MNHEY, SVGAGI. The CDR3 extends over 14 amino acids. V dropped 7 bases and J dropped 1; count of bases not matched to a gene: 6.

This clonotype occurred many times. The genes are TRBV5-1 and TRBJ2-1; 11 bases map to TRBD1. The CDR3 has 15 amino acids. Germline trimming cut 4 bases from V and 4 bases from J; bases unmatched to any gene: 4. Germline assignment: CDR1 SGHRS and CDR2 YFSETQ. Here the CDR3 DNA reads TGCGCCAGCAGCGACCGGGACAGGGGGTACAATGAGCAGTTCTTC. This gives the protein CASSDRDRGYNEQFF.

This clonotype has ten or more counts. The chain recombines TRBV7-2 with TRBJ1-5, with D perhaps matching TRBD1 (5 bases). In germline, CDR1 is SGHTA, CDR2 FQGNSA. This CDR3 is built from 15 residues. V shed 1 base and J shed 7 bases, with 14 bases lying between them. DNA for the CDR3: TGTGCCAGCAGCTTAGTCGCCCAGGGAAGCCAGCCCCAGCATTTT. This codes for CASSLVAQGSQPQHF.

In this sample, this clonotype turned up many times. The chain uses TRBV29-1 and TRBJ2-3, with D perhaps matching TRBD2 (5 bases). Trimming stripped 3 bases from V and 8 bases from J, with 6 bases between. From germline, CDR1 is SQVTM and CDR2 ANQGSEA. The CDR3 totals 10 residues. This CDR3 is CSVDEGTQYF. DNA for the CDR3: TGCAGCGTTGATGAGGGTACGCAGTATTTT.

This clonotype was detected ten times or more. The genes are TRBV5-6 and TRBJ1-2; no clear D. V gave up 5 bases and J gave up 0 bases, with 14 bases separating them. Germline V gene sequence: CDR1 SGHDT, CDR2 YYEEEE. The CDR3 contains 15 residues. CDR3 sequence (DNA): TGTGCCAGCAGTATTATCCGGGAGGCTAACTATGGCTACACCTTC. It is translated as CASSIIREANYGYTF.

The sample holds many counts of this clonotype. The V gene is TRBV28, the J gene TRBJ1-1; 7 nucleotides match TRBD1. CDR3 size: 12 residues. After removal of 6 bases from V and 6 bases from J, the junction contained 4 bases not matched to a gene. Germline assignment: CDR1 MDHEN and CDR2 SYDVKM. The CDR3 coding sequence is TGTGCCAGCAGGCCAGGGGGATCTGAAGCTTTCTTT. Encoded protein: CASRPGGSEAFF.

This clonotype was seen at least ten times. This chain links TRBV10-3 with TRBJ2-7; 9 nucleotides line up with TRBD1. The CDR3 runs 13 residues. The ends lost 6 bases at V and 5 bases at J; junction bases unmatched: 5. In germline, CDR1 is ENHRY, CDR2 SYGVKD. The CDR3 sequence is CAISRRTGDEQYF. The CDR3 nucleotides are TGTGCCATCAGCCGAAGGACAGGGGACGAGCAGTACTTC.

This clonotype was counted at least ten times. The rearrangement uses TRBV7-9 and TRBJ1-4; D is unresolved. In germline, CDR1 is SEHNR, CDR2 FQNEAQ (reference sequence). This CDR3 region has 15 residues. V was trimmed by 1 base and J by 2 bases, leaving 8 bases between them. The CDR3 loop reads CASSLVGDTNEKLFF. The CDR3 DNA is TGTGCCAGCAGCTTAGTTGGGGATACTAATGAAAAACTGTTTTTT.

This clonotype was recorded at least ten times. CDR3 region: CSARRTSGKETQYF. The CDR3, as DNA: TGCAGTGCTAGGAGAACTAGCGGGAAAGAGACCCAGTACTTC. The chain carries TRBV20-1 and TRBJ2-5; 10 positions match TRBD2. CDR1 is DFQATT, CDR2 SNEGSKA, per germline (reference sequence). V shed 3 bases, J shed 3 bases, and the junction held 4 bases outside the gene matches. This CDR3 contains 14 residues.

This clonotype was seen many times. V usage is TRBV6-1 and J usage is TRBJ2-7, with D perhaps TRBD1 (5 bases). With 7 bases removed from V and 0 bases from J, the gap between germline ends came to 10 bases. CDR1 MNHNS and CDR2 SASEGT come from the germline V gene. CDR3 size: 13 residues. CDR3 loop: CASTLQVSYEQYF. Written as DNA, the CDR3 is TGTGCCAGCACCTTACAGGTCTCCTACGAGCAGTACTTC.

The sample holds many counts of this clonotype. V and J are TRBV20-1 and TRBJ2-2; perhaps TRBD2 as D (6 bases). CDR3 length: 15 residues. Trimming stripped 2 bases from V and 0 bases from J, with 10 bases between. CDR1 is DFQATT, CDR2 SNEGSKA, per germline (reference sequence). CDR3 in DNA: TGCAGTGCTAGAAGGACGGGGGCGAACACCGGGGAGCTGTTTTTT. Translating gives CSARRTGANTGELFF.